The 12 T cell receptor beta chains presented below share a single source sample, sequenced in a study of response to subunit inactivated influenza vaccine. TCRdb analysed the RT-PCR reads with MiXCR anew, one entry per CDR3 protein. Of more than 550,000 distinct CDR3 sequences in the sample, about 10% were seen once. Another study also made use of these data, one on T cells expressing NK-cell markers. That report notes: Generation of TCR beta cDNA was performed by 5'RACE template switching incorporating UMIs.

The sample in question was PBMCs from blood, obtained on the day of vaccination. The receptors come from a man aged 45-60 years who received an inactivated influenza vaccine.

This clonotype was observed many times. V usage is TRBV27 and J usage is TRBJ2-1, with D possibly TRBD2 on 5 matching bases. V lost 5 bases and J 8 bases, leaving 16 bases between the germline ends. Per germline, CDR1 MNHEY and CDR2 SMNVEV (reference sequence). This CDR3 comprises 14 residues. CDR3: CASSPSTAGDEQFF. As DNA, the CDR3 is TGTGCCAGCAGTCCTTCGACTGCGGGCGATGAGCAGTTCTTC.

In nucleotides, the CDR3 is TGTGCCAGCAGTTTAGCGGCCCGAGGGCAGACCCAAGAGACCCAGTACTTC. It is translated as CASSLAARGQTQETQYF. The J gene is TRBJ2-5, the V gene TRBV28; D may be TRBD2 (5 bases). V was clipped by 2 bases and J by 1 base, with 17 bases between them. This CDR3 is built from 17 residues. CDR1 and CDR2 (germline): MDHEN, SYDVKM.

This clonotype was recorded many times. The V gene is TRBV5-1, the J gene TRBJ2-5; the D is unclear. The CDR3 spans 14 residues. With 0 bases removed from V and 4 bases from J, the gap between germline ends came to 10 bases. CDR1 SGHRS and CDR2 YFSETQ come from the germline V gene. CDR3 DNA sequence: TGCGCCAGCAGCTTGGTCCCCCCCGGAGAGACCCAGTACTTC. Amino acids: CASSLVPPGETQYF.

V and J are TRBV2 and TRBJ1-2; 8 nucleotides line up with TRBD1. Trimming took 6 bases from V and 4 from J; bases not matched to a gene: 10. Germline-derived CDR1 and CDR2 are SNHLY and FYNNEI. CDR3 length equals 15 residues. The CDR3 reads CASRLRTGLSYGYTF. The CDR3 nucleotides read TGTGCCAGCAGGTTACGGACAGGGCTTAGCTATGGCTACACCTTC.

The chain links TRBV3-1 to TRBJ1-2; D call uncertain. The CDR3 totals 13 residues. From germline, CDR1 is LGHDT and CDR2 YNNKEL (reference sequence). V dropped 1 base and J dropped 4 bases, with 7 bases sitting between them. CDR3 region: CASSQVASYGYTF. The DNA for the CDR3 is TGTGCCAGCAGCCAAGTCGCCTCCTATGGCTACACCTTC. The full variable domain, its missing parts supplied by reference TRBV3-1 and TRBJ1-2, is DTAVSQTPKYLVTQMGNDKSIKCEQNLGHDTMYWYKQDSKKFLKIMFSYNNKELIINETVPNRFSPKSPDKAHLNLHINSLELGDSAVYFCASSQVASYGYTFGSGTRLTVV.

V and J are TRBV29-1 and TRBJ2-1; TRBD1 or TRBD2 may be the D gene (5 bases each). Trimming pared 4 bases from V and 6 bases from J, leaving 25 bases between. From germline, CDR1 is SQVTM and CDR2 ANQGSEA. This CDR3 spans 17 amino acids. The CDR3 DNA reads TGCAGCGTTGTAGGTGGTGAGGGGATTCAGTGGGCCAATGAGCAGTTCTTC. The encoded protein is CSVVGGEGIQWANEQFF.

The V and J genes are TRBV20-1 and TRBJ2-5; TRBD2 matches 14 bases. This CDR3 spans 17 amino acids. Germline CDR1 is DFQATT and CDR2 is SNEGSKA (reference sequence). The trim removed 0 bases at V and 5 bases at J, leaving 8 bases unmatched. The CDR3, as DNA: TGCAGTGCTAGAGATGCCGGGACTAGCGGGAGAAGGGAGACCCAGTACTTC. This codes for CSARDAGTSGRRETQYF.

This clonotype was observed a few times. V usage is TRBV11-2 and J usage is TRBJ2-3; D might be TRBD1 (7 bases). CDR3 size: 15 residues. Germline lookup yields CDR1 SGHAT and CDR2 FQNNGV. V was clipped by 5 bases and J by 6 bases, with 18 bases between them. In DNA, the CDR3 is TGTGCCAGCAGCCGGAGGGACAGCTTGATGGATACGCAGTATTTT. It translates to CASSRRDSLMDTQYF.

This clonotype has just a few counts. The chain combines TRBV6-1 with TRBJ1-1; 7 bases align to TRBD1. The CDR3 is made up of 14 amino acids. Germline CDR1 and CDR2: MNHNS and SASEGT. Unmatched junction bases numbered 7, after V lost 5 bases and J lost 4 bases. CDR3 nucleotides: TGTGCCAGCAGTAAGGGACAGTTAGGCACTGAAGCTTTCTTT. Protein: CASSKGQLGTEAFF.

At least ten counts were recorded for this clonotype. The chain is built from TRBV6-2 or TRBV6-3 and TRBJ2-6; TRBD1 agrees at 8 bases. This CDR3 has 18 residues. In germline, CDR1 is MNHEY, CDR2 SVGEGT. J lost 2 bases, V lost 4 bases, and 10 bases had no gene match. The CDR3 loop is CASSSTPGQVTGANVLTF. The CDR3, as DNA: TGTGCCAGCAGTTCAACCCCGGGACAGGTTACTGGGGCCAACGTCCTGACTTTC.

This clonotype has at least ten counts. V usage is TRBV7-8 and J usage is TRBJ2-3; the match to TRBD2 covers 7 bases. Per germline, CDR1 SGHVS and CDR2 FQNEAQ. The CDR3 totals 15 residues. V lost 0 bases, J lost 2 bases, and 2 bases stayed unmatched. The CDR3 sequence: CASSLAGRDTDTQYF. The CDR3 DNA sequence: TGTGCCAGCAGCTTAGCGGGGAGGGACACAGATACGCAGTATTTT. Filled out from reference TRBV7-8 and TRBJ2-3, the complete variable domain reads GAGVSQSPRYKVAKRGQDVALRCDPISGHVSLFWYQQALGQGPEFLTYFQNEAQLDKSGLPSDRFFAERPEGSVSTLKIQRTQQEDSAVYLCASSLAGRDTDTQYFGPGTRLTVL.

This clonotype was counted a few times. V usage is TRBV3-1 and J usage is TRBJ1-1; 7 bases agree with TRBD1. The germline V gene encodes CDR1 LGHDT and CDR2 YNNKEL (reference sequence). The CDR3 has 17 amino acids. V lost 3 bases to trimming and J lost 0 bases; unmatched junction nucleotides: 10. CDR3 coding DNA: TGTGCCAGCAGCCAGGGCCGGGACAGCTACATGAACACTGAAGCTTTCTTT. Translated, it gives CASSQGRDSYMNTEAFF.